Shown below are 12 T cell receptor beta chains from a single sample sequenced in a study of radiotherapy plus CTLA-4 blockade in lung cancer. Only in-frame clones appear in the TCRdb table, and some are missing; sequencing was by immunoSEQ multiplex PCR. The table includes roughly 50,000 clones, more than 70% detected once. Material: peripheral blood, obtained from a patient treated with radiotherapy plus ipilimumab. The source of these receptors is a human donor with non-small cell lung cancer whose response to radiotherapy plus ipilimumab could not be evaluated.

This clone was seen once. CDR3 sequence: CASRAGLPLYEQYF. CDR3 bases: TGTGCCAGCAGAGCGGGACTGCCATTGTACGAGCAGTACTTC. The J gene is TRBJ2-7, the V gene TRBV28, with 7 bases matching TRBD2. This CDR3 region has 14 residues. Germline V gives CDR1 MDHEN, CDR2 SYDVKM. Trimming removed 6 bases from V and 4 bases from J; junction bases left unmatched: 9.

In regard to this clone: Other DNA sequences in the sample encode the same CDR3. The rearrangement joins TRBV12-2 to TRBJ2-7; no DNA check was done on the table's D call, TRBD1. TRBV12-2 is a documented pseudogene. This CDR3 region has 17 residues. CDR3 nucleotides: TGTGCAAGTCGCTTAGCTGGGCAGGGCCACCGACACTACGAGCAGTACTTC. It specifies CASRLAGQGHRHYEQYF.

The chain has TRBV2 and TRBJ2-7; D gene ambiguous. Deletions cut 3 bases from V and 9 bases from J, with 12 bases between. The CDR3 runs 12 residues. CDR1 SNHLY and CDR2 FYNNEI come from the germline V gene. The CDR3 loop is CASSDRPTGQYF. In DNA, the CDR3 is TGTGCCAGCAGTGACCGGCCCACGGGGCAGTACTTC.

The chain recombines TRBV5-4 with TRBJ2-5, with 10 bases fitting TRBD2. This CDR3 contains 17 residues. Trimming took 0 bases from V and 4 from J; bases not matched to a gene: 9. CDR1 and CDR2 from the germline V gene are SGHNT and YYREEE (reference sequence). CDR3 nucleotide sequence: TGTGCCAGCAGCTTGGGACTAGCGGGCGGGCGGGTAGAGACCCAGTACTTC. This encodes CASSLGLAGGRVETQYF.

The chain combines TRBV7-8 with TRBJ1-2; 8 bases are shared with TRBD1. The length of the CDR3 is 14 residues. Germline V gene data show CDR1 as SGHVS and CDR2 as FQNEAQ. J gave up 7 bases and V 0 bases, and 4 bases lay outside the gene matches. CDR3 in DNA: TGTGCCAGCAGCTTAGCTATCACAGGGGGTGGCTACACCTTC. Its protein product is CASSLAITGGGYTF.

This clone has just a few counts. This chain joins TRBV7-2 and TRBJ2-1, with D unresolved. The CDR3 contains 15 residues. V lost 0 bases to trimming and J lost 0 bases, with 6 bases between them. Germline CDR1 reads SGHTA; CDR2 reads FQGNSA. The CDR3 reads CASSLAAVSYNEQFF. CDR3 nucleotide sequence: TGTGCCAGCAGCTTAGCGGCAGTCTCCTACAATGAGCAGTTCTTC.

This chain connects TRBV7-2 to TRBJ2-1, with a tentative D call TRBD1 (5 bases). The CDR3 contains 17 residues. Per the germline V gene, CDR1 is SGHTA and CDR2 is FQGNSA. Trimming took off 3 bases at V and 10 bases at J, with 25 bases between the two ends. The DNA for the CDR3 is TGTGCCAGCAGCTTCCCCCCTCCGGTCGCAGGGCTATCGGAGCAGTTCTTC. Its protein is CASSFPPPVAGLSEQFF.

J is TRBJ2-5 and V is TRBV4-1, with 10 bases aligning to TRBD1. CDR1 is MGHRA, CDR2 YSYEKL, per germline. CDR3 length: 16 residues. The V segment lost 1 base and the J segment 5 bases; nucleotides outside the gene matches: 7. CDR3 DNA: TGCGCCAGCAGCCAAGGCGCGACAGGGGGCTGGGAGACCCAGTACTTC. Translating gives CASSQGATGGWETQYF.

As for this clone: The sample contains more than one DNA sequence encoding this CDR3. This chain connects TRBV2 to TRBJ1-2; D ambiguous. Germline loops: CDR1 SNHLY, CDR2 FYNNEI. The germline V and J ends were trimmed by 2 bases and 7 bases, with 5 bases remaining between them. The CDR3 contains 11 residues. This CDR3 reads CASSEWAGYTF. CDR3 DNA: TGTGCCAGCAGTGAATGGGCTGGCTACACCTTC. Full variable domain (remainder filled in from reference TRBV2 and TRBJ1-2): EPEVTQTPSHQVTQMGQEVILRCVPISNHLYFYWYRQILGQKVEFLVSFYNNEISEKSEIFDDQFSVERPDGSNFTLKIRSTKLEDSAMYFCASSEWAGYTFGSGTRLTVV.

The rearrangement uses TRBV5-1 and TRBJ2-5; 10 nucleotides agree with TRBD2. This CDR3 has 15 amino acids. Germline trimming cut 10 bases from V and 2 bases from J; bases unmatched to any gene: 11. Germline V CDR1 and CDR2: SGHRS, YFSETQ. The CDR3 nucleotides read TGCGCCTCCAGAGAGCGGGGGGGATATCAAGAGACCCAGTACTTC. Translation: CASRERGGYQETQYF.

The chain combines TRBV5-1 with TRBJ2-2, with 12 bases matching TRBD2. With V trimmed by 0 bases and J by 6 bases, 0 bases remained unmatched. Germline loops: CDR1 SGHRS, CDR2 YFSETQ. CDR3 length: 15 amino acids. The CDR3 protein is CASSLGTSGAGELFF. The CDR3 DNA reads as TGCGCCAGCAGCTTGGGGACTAGCGGGGCCGGGGAGCTGTTTTTT.

This sequence joins TRBV27 and TRBJ2-7; D may be TRBD2 (5 bases). Trimming pared 5 bases from V and 4 bases from J, leaving 30 bases between. The V gene's germline CDR1 is MNHEY and CDR2 SMNVEV (reference sequence). CDR3 length equals 19 residues. CDR3 loop: CASSPSLGSARASHYEQYF. For the CDR3, the DNA is TGTGCCAGCAGTCCATCCTTGGGTAGCGCCAGAGCCTCCCATTACGAGCAGTACTTC.